These 22 T cell receptor beta chains were sequenced from one sample in a study of shared clonotypes between healthy human individuals. Clones were read by immunoSEQ multiplex PCR, and TCRdb kept only the in-frame ones, dropping some. The table includes about 1 million clones, more than 65% detected once. Sequencing was carried out using memory CD4+ T cells sorted from blood. The sample's subset: CD45RA-negative fraction. Receptors originate from a man aged 18 to 30 in good health.

The chain combines TRBV7-9 with TRBJ2-3; D is uncertain. The length of the CDR3 is 12 residues. Looked up from germline, CDR1 is SEHNR and CDR2 is FQNEAQ (reference sequence). The germline V and J ends were trimmed by 4 bases and 6 bases, with 8 bases remaining between them. The CDR3, as DNA: TGTGCCAGCAGCTACGTCCCCGATACGCAGTATTTT. This codes for CASSYVPDTQYF.

The chain combines TRBV28 with TRBJ2-7; D is possibly TRBD2 (5 bases). From germline, CDR1 is MDHEN and CDR2 SYDVKM. The CDR3 runs 12 residues. Trimming shortened V by 5 bases and J by 5 bases, and 10 bases separated the two germline ends. The CDR3 here is CASSISGNEQYF. The CDR3 DNA reads TGTGCCAGCAGTATCTCGGGGAACGAGCAGTACTTC. Combining the CDR3 with reference TRBV28 and TRBJ2-7 gives the whole variable domain DVKVTQSSRYLVKRTGEKVFLECVQDMDHENMFWYRQDPGLGLRLIYFSYDVKMKEKGDIPEGYSVSREKKERFSLILESASTNQTSMYLCASSISGNEQYFGPGTRLTVT.

The rearrangement uses TRBV5-1 and TRBJ1-3; weak D call: TRBD1 (6 bases). V was shortened by 0 bases and J by 4 bases, with 11 bases between the two germline ends. The CDR3 loop spans 15 amino acids. CDR1 and CDR2 from the germline V gene are SGHRS and YFSETQ. The CDR3 DNA sequence: TGCGCCAGCAGCTTGGCAGGGGCGCCGGGAAACACCATATATTTT. The encoded protein is CASSLAGAPGNTIYF. The full variable domain, rest sourced from reference TRBV5-1 and TRBJ1-3, is KAGVTQTPRYLIKTRGQQVTLSCSPISGHRSVSWYQQTPGQGLQFLFEYFSETQRNKGNFPGRFSGRQFSNSRSEMNVSTLELGDSALYLCASSLAGAPGNTIYFGEGSWLTVV.

The chain recombines TRBV9 with TRBJ2-5; maybe TRBD1 (6 bases). The CDR3 loop spans 15 amino acids. CDR1 is SGDLS, CDR2 YYNGEE, per germline. The V gene lost 4 bases and the J gene lost 4 bases, with 17 bases spanning the gap. CDR3 nucleotides: TGTGCCAGCAGCCCGCGACAGGTATCTTCAGAGACCCAGTACTTC. Encoded protein: CASSPRQVSSETQYF.

V gene TRBV28 combines with J gene TRBJ2-7; no reliable D call. Trimming took 8 bases from V and 7 from J, leaving 15 bases between them. The CDR3 runs to 12 residues. Germline V gene sequence: CDR1 MDHEN, CDR2 SYDVKM. The CDR3 coding sequence is TGTGCCAGCGGGGTTGTTTTGGGAGAGCAGTACTTC. This encodes CASGVVLGEQYF.

The V gene is TRBV20-1, the J gene TRBJ1-1; D not resolved. V lost 0 bases and J lost 5, with 4 bases in between. The CDR3 runs to 11 residues. Germline loops: CDR1 DFQATT, CDR2 SNEGSKA (reference sequence). The CDR3 nucleotides read TGCAGTGCTAGAGAGTCAACTGAAGCTTTCTTT. Translating it yields CSARESTEAFF.

The rearrangement joins TRBV15 to TRBJ1-5; 10 bases fit TRBD1. The CDR3 is 20 amino acids. Germline V gene sequence: CDR1 LNHNV, CDR2 YYDKDF (reference sequence). V gave up 5 bases and J gave up 6 bases; unmatched junction bases: 22. The CDR3 bases are TGTGCCACCAGCCTATCACGGAGGGGACAGGGGATTTTAGACGGTCAGCCCCAGCATTTT. Amino acid sequence: CATSLSRRGQGILDGQPQHF.

The CDR3 DNA reads TGTGCCAGCAGCGAGACTAGCGGCTCCTACAATGAGCAGTTCTTC. It codes for CASSETSGSYNEQFF. This sequence joins TRBV11-2 and TRBJ2-1, with 9 bases that match TRBD2. V was pared by 5 bases and J by 0 bases, with 2 bases of the junction left unmatched. Germline V gene data show CDR1 as SGHAT and CDR2 as FQNNGV. CDR3 length: 15 amino acids.

This clone was observed once. The chain carries TRBV6-6 and TRBJ2-3; D not certain. This CDR3 region has 14 residues. The V gene lost 6 bases and the J gene lost 1 base, with 11 bases spanning the gap. Germline V gene data show CDR1 as MNHNY and CDR2 as SVGAGI (reference sequence). The CDR3 sequence: CASSFGVGTDTQYF. The DNA of the CDR3 is TGTGCCAGCAGCTTCGGAGTCGGCACAGATACGCAGTATTTT.

The rearrangement joins TRBV28 to TRBJ1-5, with D possibly matching TRBD1 (5 bases). The ends were cut back, 5 bases at V and 6 bases at J, with 17 bases in the middle. Germline-derived CDR1 and CDR2 are MDHEN and SYDVKM. The CDR3 runs to 15 residues. In DNA form, the CDR3 reads TGTGCCAGCAGTGAGTCCCTCGGGCAGGGTCAGCCCCAGCATTTT. Protein sequence: CASSESLGQGQPQHF.

The V call is TRBV9, the J call TRBJ2-1, with D possibly being TRBD1 (6 bases). This CDR3 has 14 amino acids. The germline V gene has CDR1 SGDLS and CDR2 YYNGEE. V was clipped by 0 bases and J by 3 bases, with 7 bases between them. CDR3 residues: CASSVETGYNEQFF. CDR3 DNA: TGTGCCAGCAGCGTAGAGACAGGCTACAATGAGCAGTTCTTC. Full variable domain (missing parts from reference TRBV9 and TRBJ2-1): DSGVTQTPKHLITATGQRVTLRCSPRSGDLSVYWYQQSLDQGLQFLIQYYNGEERAKGNILERFSAQQFPDLHSELNLSSLELGDSALYFCASSVETGYNEQFFGPGTRLTVL.

This chain connects TRBV4-3 to TRBJ2-2; 9 bases match TRBD2. CDR1 is LGHNA, CDR2 YSLEER, per germline. CDR3 length: 18 amino acids. With V trimmed by 2 bases and J by 0 bases, 7 bases remained unmatched. DNA of the CDR3: TGCGCCAGCAGCCAATCCTCAGCGGGAGGCCCGAACACCGGGGAGCTGTTTTTT. Translated, it gives CASSQSSAGGPNTGELFF.

This clone appeared a few times. The V call is TRBV7-9, the J call TRBJ1-1; 7 nucleotides agree with TRBD1. V shed 5 bases and J 1 base; nucleotides not matched to a gene: 10. Germline V CDR1 and CDR2: SEHNR, FQNEAQ (reference sequence). This CDR3 has 16 amino acids. CDR3 region: CASSPQGGTANTEAFF. The CDR3 nucleotides are TGTGCCAGCAGCCCCCAGGGCGGGACAGCGAACACTGAAGCTTTCTTT.

V gene TRBV5-1 combines with J gene TRBJ2-5; no firm D call. The CDR3 covers 16 residues. Trimming took 0 bases from V and 2 from J, leaving 14 bases between them. Per germline, CDR1 SGHRS and CDR2 YFSETQ. CDR3 loop: CASSLVPLDGQETQYF. As DNA, the CDR3 is TGCGCCAGCAGCTTGGTCCCATTGGATGGGCAAGAGACCCAGTACTTC.

The chain couples TRBV5-1 to TRBJ2-2, with 7 bases aligning to TRBD1. Germline CDR1 reads SGHRS; CDR2 reads YFSETQ. This CDR3 has 18 amino acids. With V trimmed by 3 bases and J by 1 base, 12 bases remained unmatched. The CDR3 DNA reads TGCGCCAGCAGCTCAGGGGTGCGTCCAGGGGGGAACACCGGGGAGCTGTTTTTT. This codes for CASSSGVRPGGNTGELFF. Full variable domain (rest looked up from reference TRBV5-1 and TRBJ2-2): KAGVTQTPRYLIKTRGQQVTLSCSPISGHRSVSWYQQTPGQGLQFLFEYFSETQRNKGNFPGRFSGRQFSNSRSEMNVSTLELGDSALYLCASSSGVRPGGNTGELFFGEGSRLTVL.

The gene calls are TRBV5-1 and TRBJ1-1; no clear D. This CDR3 has 15 amino acids. Germline V gene sequence: CDR1 SGHRS, CDR2 YFSETQ. V was pared by 0 bases and J by 3 bases, with 12 bases between. CDR3 region: CASSLGLGLDTEAFF. CDR3 nucleotide sequence: TGCGCCAGCAGCTTGGGGCTGGGTTTGGACACTGAAGCTTTCTTT. Full variable domain (missing parts from reference TRBV5-1 and TRBJ1-1): KAGVTQTPRYLIKTRGQQVTLSCSPISGHRSVSWYQQTPGQGLQFLFEYFSETQRNKGNFPGRFSGRQFSNSRSEMNVSTLELGDSALYLCASSLGLGLDTEAFFGQGTRLTVV.

The CDR3 DNA sequence: TGCGCCAGCAGCTTGGCTCCCGGGACAGGGCAAGAGCAGTACTTC. It translates to CASSLAPGTGQEQYF. The chain employs TRBV5-1 and TRBJ2-7; 9 nucleotides align to TRBD1. V was pared by 0 bases and J by 7 bases, with 8 bases of the junction left unmatched. Germline lookup yields CDR1 SGHRS and CDR2 YFSETQ. The CDR3 contains 15 residues. The whole variable domain, remainder taken from reference TRBV5-1 and TRBJ2-7, is KAGVTQTPRYLIKTRGQQVTLSCSPISGHRSVSWYQQTPGQGLQFLFEYFSETQRNKGNFPGRFSGRQFSNSRSEMNVSTLELGDSALYLCASSLAPGTGQEQYFGPGTRLTVT.

V and J are TRBV10-1 and TRBJ1-1, with unresolved D. CDR3 length: 13 residues. Germline V gives CDR1 WNHNN, CDR2 SYGVQD (reference sequence). Trimming took off 6 bases at V and 0 bases at J, with 8 bases between the two ends. The CDR3 spells CASSPGLNTEAFF. For the CDR3, the DNA is TGCGCCAGCAGCCCCGGGCTGAACACTGAAGCTTTCTTT.

This sequence joins TRBV19 and TRBJ2-6; no clear D. The CDR3 runs 14 residues. V was shortened by 5 bases and J by 2 bases, with 7 bases between the two germline ends. From germline, CDR1 is LNHDA and CDR2 SQIVND (reference sequence). CDR3 sequence reads: CASSLGTGANVLTF. The CDR3 nucleotides read TGTGCCAGTAGTCTAGGAACTGGGGCCAACGTCCTGACTTTC.

The V call is TRBV10-3, the J call TRBJ1-2, with D maybe TRBD1 (5 bases). The CDR3 contains 17 residues. V dropped 4 bases and J dropped 4 bases, with 22 bases sitting between them. The V gene's germline CDR1 is ENHRY and CDR2 SYGVKD. This CDR3 reads CAISGGLGVSTSYGYTF. Here the CDR3 DNA reads TGTGCCATCAGTGGGGGACTTGGGGTTTCCACCAGCTATGGCTACACCTTC.

The rearrangement joins TRBV7-2 to TRBJ2-7; 8 bases agree with TRBD1. This CDR3 has 15 amino acids. With V trimmed by 5 bases and J by 2 bases, 8 bases remained unmatched. The germline gives CDR1 SGHTA, CDR2 FQGNSA. CDR3 in amino acids: CASSPGQAGPYEQYF. The CDR3 DNA is TGTGCCAGCAGCCCGGGACAGGCTGGGCCCTACGAGCAGTACTTC.

This clone was detected only a few times. The V gene is TRBV20-1, the J gene TRBJ2-1; no firm D call. V was cut by 6 bases and J by 2 bases, with 5 bases left in between. The length of the CDR3 is 11 residues. Germline CDR1 is DFQATT and CDR2 is SNEGSKA (reference sequence). CDR3 sequence reads: CSAATYNEQFF. CDR3 coding DNA: TGCAGTGCGGCCACCTACAATGAGCAGTTCTTC.